These T cell receptor beta chains were read from a single sample in a study of control samples from healthy donors and cancer patients. Only in-frame clones appear in the TCRdb table, and some are missing; sequencing was by immunoSEQ multiplex PCR. The sample shows 78,000 or so clones, 84% of them seen only once. Sequenced input: blood. These receptors all stem from a man between 45 and 60 years old in good health. Each CDR3 is given with its conserved first and last residue. D genes are given only for firm matches. For some rows the clone size is stated as once, few or many, or as a class when expanded; others skip it.

clone_size,j_call,v_call,d_call,cdr3_nt,cdr3_aa
.,TRBJ1-4,TRBV7-9,.,TGTGCCAGCAGCTTAGGTCCGGGGGCAGCTGAAAAACTGTTTTTT,CASSLGPGAAEKLFF
few,TRBJ2-7,TRBV7-9,TRBD2,TGTGCCAGCAGCCTCCATAGCGGGAGTGTTTACGAGCAGTACTTC,CASSLHSGSVYEQYF
.,TRBJ2-5,TRBV5-4,.,TGTGCCAGCAGCCCTCAGCTGGGGGATCCGGAGACCCAGTACTTC,CASSPQLGDPETQYF
.,TRBJ2-2,TRBV28,.,TGTGCCAGCAGTTTAAGACCGAGGAACACCGGGGAGCTGTTTTTT,CASSLRPRNTGELFF
.,TRBJ2-6,TRBV25-1,.,TGTGCCAGCAGTGCCCAGGGAAGCTCTGGGGCCAACGTCCTGACTTTC,CASSAQGSSGANVLTF
few,TRBJ2-1,TRBV13,.,TGTGCCAGCAGCCCGGGGGCCGACGGGAGGTACAATGAGCAGTTCTTC,CASSPGADGRYNEQFF
.,TRBJ1-1,TRBV19,.,TGTGCCAGTAGCTGGGACACTGAAGCTTTCTTT,CASSWDTEAFF
few,TRBJ1-5,TRBV4-3,.,TGCGCCAGCAGCCATGGCGGGCGTAATAGCAATCAGCCCCAGCATTTT,CASSHGGRNSNQPQHF
once,TRBJ2-3,TRBV11-3,.,TGTGCCAGCAGTTCCCTCTTAGATACGCAGTATTTT,CASSSLLDTQYF
once,TRBJ2-7,TRBV7-8,.,TGTGCCAGCAGCCGACGGGACGGGTCCGGCTACGAGCAGTACTTC,CASSRRDGSGYEQYF
.,TRBJ1-4,TRBV5-4,.,TGTGCCAGCAGTCAACAGGGACCTAATGAAAAACTGTTTTTT,CASSQQGPNEKLFF
.,TRBJ1-1,TRBV29-1,TRBD1,TGCAGCGTTGGACAGGGGCGAACCGCTGAAGCTTTCTTT,CSVGQGRTAEAFF
once,TRBJ1-2,TRBV19,.,TGTGCCAGTAGTTTCAGAGGGGGTGTTGATGGCTACACCTTC,CASSFRGGVDGYTF
.,TRBJ2-7,TRBV6-5,.,TGTGCCAGCAGTCCAAATAGGCGCGAGCAGTACTTC,CASSPNRREQYF
once,TRBJ2-3,TRBV18,TRBD2,TGTGCCAGCTCACAGAATCCTAGCGGGGCTAGCACAGATACGCAGTATTTT,CASSQNPSGASTDTQYF
once,TRBJ2-5,TRBV10-3,.,TGTGCCATCAGTAGGGGAGGCAGCGAAGAGGCCCAGTACTTC,CAISRGGSEEAQYF
.,TRBJ2-3,TRBV5-6,TRBD1,TGTGCCAGCAGTGGGCGGCAGGGGGCGGGAGATACGCAGTATTTT,CASSGRQGAGDTQYF
.,TRBJ1-2,TRBV7-2,.,TGTGCCAGCAGCTTAGCGGACTTAAACTATGGCTACACCTTC,CASSLADLNYGYTF
.,TRBJ2-7,TRBV5-1,TRBD2,TGCGCCAGCACTCAGACTAGCGGGAGCGACGAGCAGTACTTC,CASTQTSGSDEQYF
.,TRBJ2-3,TRBV11-2,.,TGTGCCAGCAGCTTTCGAGACCCCACTAGCACAGATACGCAGTATTTT,CASSFRDPTSTDTQYF
.,TRBJ2-6,TRBV6-5,.,TGTGCCAGCAGTCCCGGACGCTCTGGGGCCAACGTCCTGACTTTC,CASSPGRSGANVLTF
.,TRBJ1-1,TRBV19,TRBD1,TGTGCCAGTAGTCCTGGGACAGGGGGAAACACTGAAGCTTTCTTT,CASSPGTGGNTEAFF
.,TRBJ1-6,TRBV4-3,TRBD1,TGCGCCAGCAGCCCGGGGACAGGCGGGCATAATTCACCCCTCCACTTT,CASSPGTGGHNSPLHF
.,TRBJ2-7,TRBV12-3/TRBV12-4,.,TGTGCCAGCAGTTTACTCAGCGAGCAGTACTTC,CASSLLSEQYF
.,TRBJ2-6,TRBV9,.,TGTGCCAGCAGCAAACACAGGACAGCAGGGGCCAACGTCCTGACTTTC,CASSKHRTAGANVLTF
.,TRBJ2-7,TRBV24-1,TRBD2,TGTGCCACTAGTGACTCGGGACTAGCGGGAGCGTACGAGCAGTACTTC,CATSDSGLAGAYEQYF
once,TRBJ1-1,TRBV15,.,TGTGCCACCAGCAGGGATGGATTTGAAGCTTTCTTT,CATSRDGFEAFF
.,TRBJ1-1,TRBV10-3,.,TGTGCCATCAGTGAGGGGCGGGGGAACACTGAAGCTTTCTTT,CAISEGRGNTEAFF
.,TRBJ2-3,TRBV7-9,.,TGTGCCTCAAGACTAGGCAGCACAGATACGCAGTATTTT,CASRLGSTDTQYF
few,TRBJ2-7,TRBV7-2,.,TGTGCCAGCAGCTTAGCTGGACTCGCCGCCGAGCAGTACTTC,CASSLAGLAAEQYF
.,TRBJ2-5,TRBV4-2,.,TGTGCCAGCAGCCAAGAAGACCGGGGGGCGGGAGTTGTGACCCAGTACTTC,CASSQEDRGAGVVTQYF
.,TRBJ2-5,TRBV27,.,TGTGCCAGCAGTCCATACGAATCCCTAATGTTAGAGACCCAGTACTTC,CASSPYESLMLETQYF
.,TRBJ2-7,TRBV7-2,.,TGTGCCAGCAGCTTACAAAGCAGAGTGGGCGGGGACCACGAGCAGTACTTC,CASSLQSRVGGDHEQYF
.,TRBJ1-3,TRBV19,.,TGTGCCAGTAGTTCCGGACAGAGCTCTGGAAACACCATATATTTT,CASSSGQSSGNTIYF
.,TRBJ1-2,TRBV9,.,TGTGCCAGCAGCCCCGAAGGGGTTCGGTATGGCTACACCTTC,CASSPEGVRYGYTF
.,TRBJ2-1,TRBV15,.,TGTGCCACCAGCAGAGATGGGGGCCATGAGCAGTTCTTC,CATSRDGGHEQFF
.,TRBJ2-3,TRBV11-2,TRBD2,TGTGCCAGCAGCTTAGGATCTGGGAGGGCCACGCAGTATTTT,CASSLGSGRATQYF
.,TRBJ2-1,TRBV13,.,TGTGCCAGCAGCCCCGGCCATGAGCAGTTCTTC,CASSPGHEQFF
.,TRBJ2-1,TRBV14,TRBD2,TGTGCCAGCAGCCCACAGCCCCGAGCGGGAGGTAACAATGAGCAGTTCTTC,CASSPQPRAGGNNEQFF
.,TRBJ2-3,TRBV28,TRBD1,TGTGCCAGCAGTTTACACGGACAGGGAAGCACAGATACGCAGTATTTT,CASSLHGQGSTDTQYF
.,TRBJ2-5,TRBV11-3,.,TGTGCCAGCAGCCCCGGAGTAGCGGCCCAAGAGACCCAGTACTTC,CASSPGVAAQETQYF
.,TRBJ2-2,TRBV10-3,TRBD1,TGTGCCATCAGAGACAGGGGCGAGGCCGGGGAGCTGTTTTTT,CAIRDRGEAGELFF
.,TRBJ1-5,TRBV6-5,TRBD1,TGTGCCAGCAGAAGGGACAGGGTAAGCAATCAGCCCCAGCATTTT,CASRRDRVSNQPQHF
few,TRBJ1-5,TRBV6-1,.,TGTGCCAGCAGTGAAGGCCAGGTTAACCAGCCCCAGCATTTT,CASSEGQVNQPQHF
.,TRBJ2-7,TRBV6-5,.,TGTGCCAGCAGTTACTTCAGTTCACCCTACGAGCAGTACTTC,CASSYFSSPYEQYF
.,TRBJ2-7,TRBV5-1,TRBD1,TGCGCCAGCAGCTTTGACGGACAGGGGGGTCCCTACGAGCAGTACTTC,CASSFDGQGGPYEQYF
.,TRBJ2-3,TRBV6-5,.,TGTGCCTACGTCCGCGATAGCACAGATACGCAGTATTTT,CAYVRDSTDTQYF
.,TRBJ2-1,TRBV5-4,.,TGTGCCAGCAGGTATGCGGATGAGCAGTTCTTC,CASRYADEQFF
.,TRBJ2-1,TRBV28,TRBD1,TGTGCCAGCAGTTTATCTGAGACAGGGGGCCGTCATGAGCAGTTCTTC,CASSLSETGGRHEQFF
.,TRBJ1-1,TRBV10-3,.,TGTGCCATCAGTGACCCGGGACAAACGGCTTTCTTT,CAISDPGQTAFF
.,TRBJ2-1,TRBV7-2,TRBD2,TGTGCCAGCAGCTTAGATGGGGGGGTGGCTTCAAATGAGCAGTTCTTC,CASSLDGGVASNEQFF
.,TRBJ2-2,TRBV24-1,TRBD1,TGTGCCACCGTAGACAGGGCCACCGGGGAGCTGTTTTTT,CATVDRATGELFF
.,TRBJ2-7,TRBV12-3/TRBV12-4,.,TGTGCCAGCAGTTTTATCGGTTCCTACGAGCAGTACTTC,CASSFIGSYEQYF
.,TRBJ1-6,TRBV9,.,TGTGCCAGCAGCACCCTTTCGGGTTCACCCCTCCACTTT,CASSTLSGSPLHF
.,TRBJ2-5,TRBV9,TRBD2,TGTGCCAGCACCCTGGGCGGGAGGGAAGAGACCCAGTACTTC,CASTLGGREETQYF